This T cell receptor (beta chain) was observed in a study of blood T cell repertoires in COVID-19 (dated by TCRdb to about 2020). With respect to the entire study: The collaborator samples originated in the United States, Italy and Spain and spanned the acute and convalescent phases of COVID-19. Sample metadata almost always included a de-identified subject ID, COVID-19 status, age in years and sex. The prospective study material was composed of cDNA or gDNA derived from T cells, B-cell-depleted T cells, or PBMCs. The samples were drawn from the first 160 participants of the ongoing ImmuneRACE study and from 1,200 or so subjects provided by 6 global collaborators. Deeply sampled blood TCRbeta repertoires from subjects exposed to, actively infected with, or recovered from COVID-19 were included in the dataset. Where HLA class I and class II types were available, the types were taken from metadata supplied by the sample provider, not from assay-based typing. A freely available public database, intended as a resource for researchers studying the immune response to SARS-CoV-2, is where the repertoires were released.

According to the germline V gene, CDR1 reads MDHEN and CDR2 reads SYDVKM. Cut back by 7 bases and 1 base, the V and J ends lie 14 bases apart. Measured from the cysteine to the phenylalanine, the CDR3 is 14 residues long. Left in the record is the CDR3 DNA by itself, 42 bases read in frame from the first base. Worth noting for this clone: Its antigen has not been determined. Base qualities are missing; no much larger clone stands one base away.

TCRbeta CDR3 regions were amplified from genomic DNA using the immunoSEQ Assay, a bias-controlled multiplex PCR. In the authors' own workflow: The number of nucleated cells in each sample was estimated from the amplification of reference gene primers within the assay. To quantify the absolute abundance of each unique TCRbeta CDR3 rearrangement, sequence reads were collapsed and filtered. For each sample, productive Simpson clonality was calculated as the square root of Simpson's diversity index over productive rearrangements. The table comes from immuneACCESS by way of TCRdb, which keeps in-frame sequences with V and J called. Part of the clones is missing from these tables; in studies checked, under half for an unresolved V gene and the rest for unknown reasons. That table gives V, J and clone size, and the DNA gave D and trimming. Counted in this sample were about 170,000 clones; around 93% of them appeared once. The ten largest clones represent 4.8% of the sample.

Broad study findings and their caveats: How much clinical and demographic metadata was included differed by source and by participant, and the metadata was provided uncurated.

At one collaborating source in Seattle, patients were enrolled during active infection and were followed longitudinally through the course of disease. The collaborating institutions used their own protocols to collect whole blood in K2EDTA tubes. For TCRbeta analysis, collaborator samples were shipped as frozen whole blood, as isolated PBMCs, or as DNA extracted from either sample type. The clonotype was recovered from a man in his thirties or forties with COVID-19, enrolled during active disease. The receptor chain draws on TRBV28 and TRBJ2-7; perhaps TRBD1 is the D gene, with 6 bases matching. Sample: peripheral blood. In nucleotide form, the sequence is TGTGCCAGCACTTGGACAAGGGGGTCCTACGAGCAGTACTTC. This yields the protein CASTWTRGSYEQYF.